The 32 T cell receptor beta chains below come from one sample, sequenced in a study of blood T cell repertoires in COVID-19. Repertoires were generated with immunoSEQ multiplex PCR, while TCRdb's copy carries only in-frame clones and drops some. The profile shows more than 95,000 clones, roughly nine tenths of them singletons. The sample was peripheral blood. The receptors shown here come from a man aged 50-60 years with COVID-19, enrolled during active disease.

The chain employs TRBV10-3 and TRBJ2-2; 9 nucleotides align to TRBD1. This CDR3 has 16 amino acids. Germline assignment: CDR1 ENHRY and CDR2 SYGVKD. V trimming: 8 bases; J trimming: 2 bases; junction bases outside the gene matches: 9. CDR3 amino acids: CAISSTGGTNTGELFF. The CDR3 DNA reads TGTGCCATCTCATCAACAGGGGGCACAAACACCGGGGAGCTGTTTTTT.

The chain links TRBV11-2 to TRBJ2-7; TRBD1 is a possible D gene (5 bases). CDR1 is SGHAT, CDR2 FQNNGV, per germline. The CDR3 totals 12 residues. Trimming took off 3 bases at V and 3 bases at J, with 6 bases between the two ends. CDR3 loop: CASSFDSYEQYF. The CDR3 DNA reads as TGTGCCAGCAGCTTTGACAGCTACGAGCAGTACTTC.

The chain recombines TRBV28 with TRBJ2-7, with 8 positions matching TRBD2. J gave up 5 bases and V 7 bases, and 7 bases lay outside the gene matches. Germline CDR1 MDHEN, CDR2 SYDVKM. The CDR3 contains 13 residues. In DNA, the CDR3 is TGTGCCAGCAACCGGGGGGGGACGCACGAGCAGTACTTC. As protein: CASNRGGTHEQYF.

V gene TRBV3-1 (or the pseudogene TRBV3-2) combines with J gene TRBJ1-2; 8 bases fit TRBD1. The germline gives CDR1 LGHDT, CDR2 YNNKEL (reference sequence). The CDR3 sequence is 16 residues long. J gave up 2 bases and V 0 bases, and 5 bases lay outside the gene matches. The CDR3: CASSQDSQGANYGYTF. DNA for the CDR3: TGTGCCAGCAGCCAAGATTCGCAGGGGGCAAACTATGGCTACACCTTC.

The CDR3 nucleotides read TGTGCCTGGAGAAGGGAGGTCATTATGAACACTGAAGCTTTCTTT. Translated: CAWRREVIMNTEAFF. The chain recombines TRBV30 with TRBJ1-1, with D unresolved. This CDR3 is built from 15 residues. The germline gives CDR1 GTSNPN, CDR2 SVGIG (reference sequence). Deletions cut 3 bases from V and 0 bases from J, with 14 bases between.

This clone was seen just once. The chain has TRBV27 and TRBJ2-3; 10 nucleotides align to TRBD2. The CDR3 covers 15 residues. The V and J ends lost 5 bases and 6 bases, in that order; junction bases with no gene match: 8. Looked up from germline, CDR1 is MNHEY and CDR2 is SMNVEV (reference sequence). The CDR3 here is CASSSGLAVGDTQYF. DNA for the CDR3: TGTGCCAGCAGTAGTGGACTAGCGGTAGGGGATACGCAGTATTTT.

V is TRBV28 and J is TRBJ1-2, with 9 bases matching TRBD1. Trimming removed 1 base from V and 4 bases from J; junction bases left unmatched: 10. The CDR3 is 17 residues long. CDR1 is MDHEN and CDR2 is SYDVKM in the germline V gene. The CDR3, as DNA: TGTGCCAGCAGTTTATACAGGGGGCCCGCAGATAGCTATGGCTACACCTTC. Translation gives CASSLYRGPADSYGYTF.

The chain has TRBV10-3 and TRBJ2-6, with D uncertain. V shed 11 bases and J shed 2 bases, with 10 bases lying between them. This CDR3 is 13 amino acids long. The germline V gene encodes CDR1 ENHRY and CDR2 SYGVKD. The CDR3 sequence is CASIATGANVLTF. The CDR3 coding sequence is TGTGCCTCAATAGCCACTGGGGCCAACGTCCTGACTTTC.

This chain links TRBV28 with TRBJ1-2, with D possibly being TRBD1 (6 bases). From germline, CDR1 is MDHEN and CDR2 SYDVKM. Trimming stripped 6 bases from V and 8 bases from J, with 16 bases between. This CDR3 contains 13 residues. CDR3 sequence (DNA): TGTGCCAGCAGACCGTACAGGGCTCGAGGCTACACCTTC. Encoded protein: CASRPYRARGYTF.

The chain recombines TRBV7-3 with TRBJ2-1; no reliable D call. Germline lookup yields CDR1 SGHTA and CDR2 FQGTGA. V was clipped by 2 bases and J by 3 bases, with 11 bases between them. The CDR3 is 15 amino acids. The CDR3 spells CASSLGQVHYNEQFF. CDR3 bases: TGTGCCAGCAGCTTAGGGCAGGTCCACTACAATGAGCAGTTCTTC.

The chain employs TRBV13 and TRBJ1-6, with D maybe TRBD1 (6 bases). Germline lookup yields CDR1 PRHDT and CDR2 FYEKMQ (reference sequence). With 0 bases removed from V and 10 bases from J, the gap between germline ends came to 10 bases. The CDR3 covers 14 residues. For the CDR3, the DNA is TGTGCCAGCAGCTTAGGGGACAGCACCTCACCCCTCCACTTT. Amino acid sequence: CASSLGDSTSPLHF.

This chain connects TRBV6-2 or TRBV6-3 to TRBJ2-2; D might be TRBD2 (7 bases). The germline CDR1 and CDR2 sequences are MNHEY and SVGEGT. The CDR3 runs 15 residues. Trimming left V 6 bases short and J 7 bases short, with 18 bases between. DNA of the CDR3: TGTGCCAGCAGACCTAGCGGCAGGGGTGGCGGGGAGCTGTTTTTT. Amino acid sequence: CASRPSGRGGGELFF.

This clone showed up just once. The J gene is TRBJ2-5, the V gene TRBV30; 11 bases fit TRBD1. The V segment lost 3 bases and the J segment 4 bases; nucleotides outside the gene matches: 4. This CDR3 spans 14 amino acids. CDR1 is GTSNPN and CDR2 is SVGIG in the germline V gene (reference sequence). The CDR3 loop reads CAWRDRGRGETQYF. The CDR3 DNA follows: TGTGCCTGGAGGGACAGGGGGCGCGGAGAGACCCAGTACTTC.

This clone was seen a handful of times. The chain recombines TRBV7-6 with TRBJ2-2; TRBD2 matches 8 bases. The CDR3 is 15 residues long. V trimming: 5 bases; J trimming: 4 bases; junction bases outside the gene matches: 6. The germline CDR1 and CDR2 sequences are SGHVS and FNYEAQ. For the CDR3, the DNA is TGTGCCAGCAGCGCGGGAGGCAGTAGCACCGGGGAGCTGTTTTTT. This translates into CASSAGGSSTGELFF.

The chain employs TRBV28 and TRBJ1-1; the match to TRBD1 covers 7 bases. The CDR3 has 15 residues. Germline V gives CDR1 MDHEN, CDR2 SYDVKM. Trimming at V came to 3 bases and at J to 4 bases, leaving 8 bases not matched to a gene. The CDR3 is CASSLLGGAVTEAFF. The DNA for the CDR3 is TGTGCCAGCAGTTTGTTAGGGGGCGCAGTCACTGAAGCTTTCTTT.

The rearrangement uses TRBV29-1 and TRBJ2-4, with D maybe TRBD2 (6 bases). V lost 5 bases and J 3 bases, leaving 11 bases between the germline ends. Germline V gene sequence: CDR1 SQVTM, CDR2 ANQGSEA. The CDR3 totals 13 residues. The CDR3 region is CSVQEGVKNIQYF. The CDR3 DNA sequence: TGCAGCGTTCAGGAGGGAGTCAAAAACATTCAGTACTTC.

This chain links TRBV29-1 with TRBJ2-7; 12 bases fit TRBD1. From germline, CDR1 is SQVTM and CDR2 ANQGSEA. The J segment lost 5 bases and the V segment lost 1 base, leaving 6 bases of the junction unmatched. CDR3 length: 15 residues. CDR3 DNA sequence: TGCAGCGTTGAAGGGGGACAGGGGGCTAGGGACGAGCAGTACTTC. Translated: CSVEGGQGARDEQYF.

CDR3 coding DNA: TGTGCCTGGAGTGGTTCAGGGGATCGGGCCCAGCCCCAGCATTTT. This encodes CAWSGSGDRAQPQHF. This chain uses TRBV30 with TRBJ1-5; D is possibly TRBD1 (6 bases). Germline CDR1 reads GTSNPN; CDR2 reads SVGIG (reference sequence). The germline V and J ends were trimmed by 1 base and 7 bases, with 17 bases remaining between them. The CDR3 length is 15 residues.

This clone was counted between two and nine times. The chain is built from TRBV28 and TRBJ1-2; possibly TRBD1 for D (6 bases). The ends were cut back, 4 bases at V and 12 bases at J, with 12 bases in the middle. There are 11 residues in the CDR3. CDR1 MDHEN and CDR2 SYDVKM come from the germline V gene. CDR3 protein: CASSSGTQHTF. CDR3 bases: TGTGCCAGCAGTTCCGGGACACAGCACACCTTC.

This clone was seen just once. The genes are TRBV7-6 and TRBJ2-1, with TRBD2 matching 7 bases. The germline V gene has CDR1 SGHVS and CDR2 FNYEAQ. The CDR3 loop spans 14 amino acids. J lost 9 bases, V lost 1 base, and 6 bases had no gene match. This CDR3 reads CASSLGLGRSEQFF. CDR3 nucleotides: TGTGCCAGCAGCTTAGGTCTCGGGAGGTCTGAGCAGTTCTTC.

The chain is built from TRBV3-1 (or the pseudogene TRBV3-2) and TRBJ2-5; 10 bases agree with TRBD2. Trimming took 3 bases from V and 5 from J; bases not matched to a gene: 6. The CDR3 covers 15 residues. Germline V gene sequence: CDR1 LGHDT, CDR2 YNNKEL (reference sequence). The CDR3 DNA is TGTGCCAGCAGCCAGGGACTAGCGAAATCGGAGACCCAGTACTTC. Translation: CASSQGLAKSETQYF.

V gene TRBV5-1 combines with J gene TRBJ2-7; 10 bases agree with TRBD2. The CDR3 runs 17 residues. V lost 0 bases and J lost 2; bases outside the gene matches: 8. Per the germline V gene, CDR1 is SGHRS and CDR2 is YFSETQ. CDR3 amino acids: CASSLAPVAGGAYEQYF. Written as DNA, the CDR3 is TGCGCCAGCAGCTTGGCCCCTGTAGCGGGGGGCGCCTACGAGCAGTACTTC. Complete variable domain (other parts from reference TRBV5-1 and TRBJ2-7): KAGVTQTPRYLIKTRGQQVTLSCSPISGHRSVSWYQQTPGQGLQFLFEYFSETQRNKGNFPGRFSGRQFSNSRSEMNVSTLELGDSALYLCASSLAPVAGGAYEQYFGPGTRLTVT.

The chain combines TRBV11-2 with TRBJ2-5; 8 bases match TRBD2. V trimming: 3 bases; J trimming: 3 bases; junction bases outside the gene matches: 6. The CDR3 totals 15 residues. Germline CDR1 is SGHAT and CDR2 is FQNNGV. The CDR3 bases are TGTGCCAGCAGCTTGGGCGGGAGGATCGAAGAGACCCAGTACTTC. Its translation: CASSLGGRIEETQYF.

V is TRBV24-1 and J is TRBJ2-3, with 8 bases matching TRBD1. Germline trimming cut 1 base from V and 4 bases from J; bases unmatched to any gene: 6. Germline CDR1 KGHDR, CDR2 SFDVKD. The CDR3 covers 16 residues. The CDR3 loop is CATSDFQGAGADTQYF. Here the CDR3 DNA reads TGTGCCACCAGTGATTTTCAGGGGGCTGGGGCAGATACGCAGTATTTT.

V and J are TRBV28 and TRBJ2-7; 11 bases map to TRBD2. The V segment lost 4 bases and the J segment 2 bases; nucleotides outside the gene matches: 4. This CDR3 region has 15 residues. CDR1 is MDHEN and CDR2 is SYDVKM in the germline V gene. The CDR3 DNA sequence: TGTGCCAGCAGTTCCACTAGCGGGAGTCCCTACGAGCAGTACTTC. This sequence encodes CASSSTSGSPYEQYF.

This clone was counted between two and nine times. The chain couples TRBV24-1 to TRBJ2-2, with D maybe TRBD1 (6 bases). CDR1 and CDR2 from the germline V gene are KGHDR and SFDVKD. CDR3 length: 16 residues. V lost 2 bases and J lost 0, with 9 bases in between. CDR3 DNA sequence: TGTGCCACCAGTGATTCGGACAGATCGAACACCGGGGAGCTGTTTTTT. This sequence encodes CATSDSDRSNTGELFF.

The chain has TRBV9 and TRBJ1-3, with D tentatively TRBD1 (5 bases). Trimming cost V 6 bases and J 0 bases, with 10 bases left between them. This CDR3 region has 14 residues. Per germline, CDR1 SGDLS and CDR2 YYNGEE. CDR3 loop: CASNPTGSGNTIYF. As DNA, the CDR3 is TGTGCCAGCAACCCTACAGGCTCTGGAAACACCATATATTTT.

The chain combines TRBV2 with TRBJ2-7; D unclear. Trimming pared 3 bases from V and 2 bases from J, leaving 17 bases between. The germline V gene encodes CDR1 SNHLY and CDR2 FYNNEI. The CDR3 extends over 16 amino acids. CDR3 loop: CASSEWATAGTYEQYF. CDR3 sequence (DNA): TGTGCCAGCAGTGAGTGGGCCACCGCTGGAACCTACGAGCAGTACTTC.

This chain uses TRBV28 with TRBJ2-2, with 11 bases lining up with TRBD2. The junction had 4 bases not matched to a gene; V was cut back by 4 bases and J by 6 bases. The CDR3 has 15 residues. Germline CDR1 is MDHEN and CDR2 is SYDVKM. In nucleotides, the CDR3 is TGTGCCAGCAGTTCTAGCGGGAGGAGGGCCGGGGAGCTGTTTTTT. This codes for CASSSSGRRAGELFF.

This chain connects TRBV2 to TRBJ1-4; tentatively, D is TRBD1 (5 bases). The germline gives CDR1 SNHLY, CDR2 FYNNEI. Trimming stripped 2 bases from V and 6 bases from J, with 16 bases between. This CDR3 contains 16 residues. The CDR3 spells CASSELSPGIDEKLFF. The CDR3 DNA reads TGTGCCAGCAGTGAACTTTCCCCAGGGATCGATGAAAAACTGTTTTTT.

The rearrangement uses TRBV7-9 and TRBJ2-1, with D perhaps TRBD2 (6 bases). From germline, CDR1 is SEHNR and CDR2 FQNEAQ (reference sequence). The CDR3 has 15 amino acids. Trimming pared 0 bases from V and 4 bases from J, leaving 10 bases between. The CDR3: CASSLAHGTYNEQFF. The CDR3, as DNA: TGTGCCAGCAGCTTAGCGCATGGGACTTACAATGAGCAGTTCTTC.

About this clone itself: The junction differs from germline at one of its ends, possibly a read error. The J gene is TRBJ1-2, the V gene TRBV29-1; possibly TRBD1 for D (5 bases). CDR1 and CDR2 from the germline V gene are SQVTM and ANQGSEA. The CDR3 totals 10 residues. The DNA for the CDR3 is TGCAGCGTTTACGAAGGGGCATCCATCTTC. This sequence encodes CSVYEGASIF.